The 7 T cell receptor beta chains below all came from one sample that was sequenced in a study of siplizumab effects on memory and regulatory T cells. Assay: immunoSEQ multiplex PCR; the TCRdb copy retains only in-frame clones and omits some. The sample comprises about 98,000 clones, 80% to 95% of which are singletons, and about 1.1% rests with the top ten. The sequencing sample was made of CD4+ T cells sorted from blood. These receptors all come from a human donor in good health.

This clone has only one observation. V and J are TRBV1 and TRBJ2-7; the table's TRBD2 call for D was not verified on the DNA. TRBV1 is a listed pseudogene. The CDR3 length is 14 residues. The CDR3 DNA reads as TGCACCAGCAGCCCTAGCGGAGCCACCTACGAGCAGTACTTC. This gives the protein CTSSPSGATYEQYF.

The rearrangement links TRBV4-1 to TRBJ2-2; D call uncertain. Germline V gene sequence: CDR1 MGHRA, CDR2 YSYEKL. V lost 5 bases to trimming and J lost 0 bases, with 13 bases between them. The CDR3 runs 16 residues. As DNA, the CDR3 is TGCGCCAGCAGCGTGAAGGCTCCCTCGAACACCGGGGAGCTGTTTTTT. It codes for CASSVKAPSNTGELFF.

This chain links TRBV7-9 with TRBJ1-1; D not resolved. From germline, CDR1 is SEHNR and CDR2 FQNEAQ (reference sequence). This CDR3 has 14 residues. With 0 bases removed from V and 0 bases from J, the gap between germline ends came to 5 bases. The CDR3 sequence: CASSLAYMNTEAFF. The CDR3 nucleotides are TGTGCCAGCAGCTTAGCGTATATGAACACTGAAGCTTTCTTT.

The rearrangement links TRBV28 to TRBJ2-7; 8 bases align to TRBD2. There are 16 residues in the CDR3. V lost 4 bases and J lost 7; bases outside the gene matches: 15. The germline CDR1 and CDR2 sequences are MDHEN and SYDVKM. The CDR3 protein is CASSSPPGGRSTEQYF. DNA for the CDR3: TGTGCCAGCAGTTCCCCCCCGGGCGGGAGGAGTACGGAGCAGTACTTC.

The gene calls are TRBV28 and TRBJ1-5; possibly TRBD1 for D (5 bases). The CDR3 totals 14 residues. Trimming removed 2 bases at V and 7 bases at J, with 12 bases between. Germline lookup yields CDR1 MDHEN and CDR2 SYDVKM. The CDR3: CASSLVQVRQPQHF. The CDR3 DNA follows: TGTGCCAGCAGTTTAGTACAGGTGCGGCAGCCCCAGCATTTT.

The V call is TRBV5-1, the J call TRBJ2-3; a possible D gene is TRBD2 (5 bases). CDR1 and CDR2 (germline): SGHRS, YFSETQ. This CDR3 contains 12 residues. The V end lost 4 bases, the J end lost 4 bases, and 7 bases lay between the germline ends. CDR3 residues: CASSLGADTQYF. DNA for the CDR3: TGCGCCAGCAGCCTGGGAGCAGATACGCAGTATTTT.

The V call is TRBV6-4, the J call TRBJ2-1, with 8 positions matching TRBD2. CDR1 is MRHNA, CDR2 SNTAGT, per germline. V was clipped by 6 bases and J by 7 bases; unmatched bases: 8. CDR3 length: 14 amino acids. The CDR3 DNA reads TGTGCCAGCAGCGCTTTAGCGGGATCGAATGAGCAGTTCTTC. As protein: CASSALAGSNEQFF.